This T cell receptor beta chain originates from a study of brain metastases from non-small cell lung cancer. Points from the study as a whole: TCR repertoires overlapped largely between brain metastases and matched primaries. In about 62% of brain metastases, T-cell clones were expanded compared with matched primary tumors. Compared with primary tumors, brain metastases showed less T-cell infiltration.

The table came from immunoSEQ multiplex PCR; TCRdb's copy has only in-frame clones and leaves some out. Altogether about 2,700 clones are present, roughly 82% being singletons, with the ten largest covering roughly 4.5%. For this clone: The antigen remains unidentified.

The CDR3 is 13 amino acids. V lost 3 bases to trimming and J lost 4 bases, with 6 bases between them. The receptor comes from a donor at least 40 years old with non-small cell lung cancer. V is TRBV12-3 or TRBV12-4 and J is TRBJ2-2; D unclear. Material: primary lung tumor tissue. The CDR3 DNA sequence: TGTGCCAGCAGTTTTAACCCCACCGGGGAGCTGTTTTTT. Its translation is CASSFNPTGELFF.